This T cell receptor (beta chain) was documented in a study of shared clonotypes between healthy human individuals. About the study: There were three CD4 naive, three CD4 memory, two CD8 naive and one CD8 memory plates per donor.

Overall study findings and caveats: Among non-shared clonotypes, generation probabilities were lower than among those shared by all four donors. In this cohort, only blood was sampled, and tissue repertoires likely differ. Among several donors, approximately 5% of naive CD4 clonotypes were found in common.

There are a few counts of this clone. Its antigen is not identified. Using immunoSEQ multiplex PCR, the repertoire was profiled, and TCRdb retains in-frame clones only, with some absent. This sample has around 980,000 clones, with around three quarters found just once. Looked up from germline, CDR1 is SGHTA and CDR2 is FQGNSA. V was clipped by 4 bases and J by 0 bases, with 16 bases between them. This CDR3 spans 16 amino acids. This sequence originates from a man in his late teens or twenties in good health. Some clones in this sample may be carry-over from other donors' samples. The sequenced sample consisted of memory CD4+ T cells from PBMCs. The subset here: CD45RA-negative fraction. This rearrangement joins TRBV7-2 to TRBJ2-7; D is possibly TRBD1 or TRBD2 (5 bases each). CDR3 sequence reads: CASSSLGTASSYEQYF. For the CDR3, the DNA is TGTGCCAGCAGCTCTCTGGGGACCGCGAGCTCCTACGAGCAGTACTTC.